This T cell receptor beta chain derives from a study of identical twins. MiXCR, applied by TCRdb to the 5' RACE reads, yields one record per CDR3 protein. The data show 1.5 million to 2 million distinct CDR3 sequences, more than 30% seen once. The TCR was taken from a newborn girl in good health. Sequencing was done on a sample of cord blood.

CDR3 amino acids: CASSPKRGGLAVYEQYF. CDR3 coding DNA: TGTGCCAGCAGCCCAAAAAGAGGAGGACTAGCGGTCTACGAGCAGTACTTC. The chain combines TRBV7-2 with TRBJ2-7; 10 bases fit TRBD2. The junction had 13 bases not matched to a gene; V was cut back by 5 bases and J by 3 bases. Germline CDR1 is SGHTA and CDR2 is FQGNSA. CDR3 size: 17 residues.